The 29 T cell receptor beta chains reported below all come from one sample, sequenced in a study of cytomegalovirus exposure and HLA in healthy donors. The PCR had 60 Vbeta and 13 Jbeta primers. TCRdb's table, derived via immunoSEQ multiplex PCR, lists solely in-frame clones and lacks some. Found here are some 180,000 clones, roughly 76% of them singletons; the top ten hold about 2.5%. The sequencing sample was made of PBMCs. These receptors were taken from a male donor in good health and CMV-seronegative.

V gene TRBV11-3 combines with J gene TRBJ1-1; D is perhaps TRBD1 (6 bases). There are 15 residues in the CDR3. V lost 0 bases and J 3 bases, leaving 11 bases between the germline ends. The V gene's germline CDR1 is SGHNT and CDR2 YENEEA. CDR3 region: CASSLDGGEDTEAFF. CDR3 coding DNA: TGTGCCAGCAGCTTAGATGGGGGCGAGGACACTGAAGCTTTCTTT.

This chain uses TRBV4-2 with TRBJ1-1; D ambiguous. Trimming pared 0 bases from V and 5 bases from J, leaving 16 bases between. The CDR3 has 16 amino acids. Germline-derived CDR1 and CDR2 are LGHNA and YNFKEQ. In DNA form, the CDR3 reads TGTGCCAGCAGCCAAGAACCCCGGACGGAGGAGACTGAAGCTTTCTTT. Translating gives CASSQEPRTEETEAFF.

DNA for the CDR3: TGTGCCAGCAGTATAAGGACAGGGCTCAATCAGCCCCAGCATTTT. As protein: CASSIRTGLNQPQHF. The chain uses TRBV6-1 and TRBJ1-5; 8 bases line up with TRBD1. J gave up 3 bases and V 5 bases, and 6 bases lay outside the gene matches. The CDR3 loop spans 15 amino acids. The V gene's germline CDR1 is MNHNS and CDR2 SASEGT.

V is TRBV19 and J is TRBJ1-1; 8 bases are a match to TRBD1. Trimming at V came to 6 bases and at J to 7 bases, leaving 7 bases not matched to a gene. The CDR3 has 13 residues. CDR1 is LNHDA, CDR2 SQIVND, per germline (reference sequence). The CDR3 nucleotides are TGTGCCAGTAGGACACCAACAGGGGGTGAAGCTTTCTTT. It codes for CASRTPTGGEAFF.

J is TRBJ2-7 and V is TRBV10-3, with TRBD1 identical over 7 bases. Unmatched junction bases numbered 6, after V lost 6 bases and J lost 4 bases. This CDR3 contains 13 residues. Looked up from germline, CDR1 is ENHRY and CDR2 is SYGVKD. The chain's CDR3 is CAISSGGMYEQYF. The CDR3 DNA reads as TGTGCCATCAGCTCAGGGGGAATGTACGAGCAGTACTTC.

This chain connects TRBV6-5 to TRBJ1-6; no reliable D call. V was clipped by 0 bases and J by 6 bases, with 9 bases between them. Germline CDR1 and CDR2: MNHEY and SVGAGI. The length of the CDR3 is 15 residues. The CDR3 here is CASSYSGGPNSPLHF. The CDR3, as DNA: TGTGCCAGCAGTTACTCGGGAGGACCTAATTCACCCCTCCACTTT.

This chain uses TRBV18 with TRBJ2-7, with 7 bases lining up with TRBD2. V dropped 2 bases and J dropped 0; count of bases not matched to a gene: 4. Germline lookup yields CDR1 KGHSH and CDR2 LQKENI. The CDR3 has 15 amino acids. CDR3 residues: CASSPLRGISYEQYF. In DNA form, the CDR3 reads TGTGCCAGCTCACCATTGCGGGGGATCTCCTACGAGCAGTACTTC.

The V gene is TRBV19, the J gene TRBJ1-5; 8 bases are a match to TRBD1. This CDR3 comprises 15 residues. V trimming: 4 bases; J trimming: 4 bases; junction bases outside the gene matches: 6. Germline V gene lookup returns CDR1 LNHDA and CDR2 SQIVND (reference sequence). The DNA of the CDR3 is TGTGCCAGTAGTAGGACAGGGCAAAATAATCAGCCCCAGCATTTT. As protein: CASSRTGQNNQPQHF.

V and J are TRBV6-5 and TRBJ2-7; TRBD2 is a possible D gene (6 bases). The CDR3 length is 14 residues. The V gene lost 5 bases and the J gene lost 5 bases, with 16 bases spanning the gap. Looked up from germline, CDR1 is MNHEY and CDR2 is SVGAGI. CDR3 sequence reads: CASSGGTQRHEQYF. The CDR3 nucleotides read TGTGCCAGCAGTGGGGGGACCCAACGCCACGAGCAGTACTTC.

The rearrangement uses TRBV5-6 and TRBJ2-1, with 9 bases identical to TRBD2. Germline CDR1 and CDR2: SGHDT and YYEEEE. Unmatched junction bases numbered 12, after V lost 3 bases and J lost 8 bases. This CDR3 is 16 amino acids long. The CDR3: CASSSMGGGALDEQFF. Here the CDR3 DNA reads TGTGCCAGCAGCTCCATGGGCGGGGGGGCCTTGGATGAGCAGTTCTTC.

This clone came up a few times. The chain uses TRBV9 and TRBJ1-1; perhaps TRBD1 as D (5 bases). Per the germline V gene, CDR1 is SGDLS and CDR2 is YYNGEE. This CDR3 comprises 17 residues. Trimming cost V 0 bases and J 4 bases, with 19 bases left between them. The CDR3 reads CASSVAGGVGRTTEAFF. The CDR3 bases are TGTGCCAGCAGCGTAGCGGGAGGGGTTGGGAGGACCACTGAAGCTTTCTTT.

This clone is a singleton in its sample. Here the CDR3 DNA reads TGTGCCAGCAGCTTAGCGAGTACGGGGGGTGGGGAGCAGTACTTC. Protein: CASSLASTGGGEQYF. This sequence joins TRBV7-2 and TRBJ2-7, with 7 bases that match TRBD2. Unmatched junction bases numbered 9, after V lost 0 bases and J lost 7 bases. The germline gives CDR1 SGHTA, CDR2 FQGNSA. The CDR3 is 15 residues long.

This clone was counted only a few times. The chain recombines TRBV18 with TRBJ2-2; the D is unclear. Germline CDR1 KGHSH, CDR2 LQKENI. Trimming pared 6 bases from V and 0 bases from J, leaving 5 bases between. This CDR3 contains 13 residues. The CDR3 coding sequence is TGTGCCAGCTCCCAATCGAACACCGGGGAGCTGTTTTTT. Its translation: CASSQSNTGELFF.

This chain joins TRBV6-1 and TRBJ2-5; weak D call: TRBD1 (6 bases). V lost 7 bases and J lost 5, with 17 bases in between. CDR1 is MNHNS and CDR2 is SASEGT in the germline V gene. This CDR3 region has 14 residues. The CDR3 DNA sequence: TGTGCCAGCACTCCGGTCTGGGGGCTGGAGACCCAGTACTTC. As protein: CASTPVWGLETQYF.

This chain joins TRBV2 and TRBJ2-5; D not resolved. CDR1 and CDR2 from the germline V gene are SNHLY and FYNNEI. The CDR3 totals 13 residues. V dropped 1 base and J dropped 7 bases, with 10 bases sitting between them. CDR3 sequence reads: CASSEVPGGTQYF. In DNA, the CDR3 is TGTGCCAGCAGTGAAGTCCCAGGTGGGACCCAGTACTTC.

V and J are TRBV9 and TRBJ2-7; D is perhaps TRBD2 (8 bases). CDR1 is SGDLS and CDR2 is YYNGEE in the germline V gene. The CDR3 runs 15 residues. V shed 4 bases and J shed 1 base, with 15 bases lying between them. For the CDR3, the DNA is TGTGCCAGCAGCCCCCGGGAGGGGGCGTCCTACGAGCAGTACTTC. Its protein is CASSPREGASYEQYF.

V usage is TRBV6-5 and J usage is TRBJ2-3; 7 nucleotides line up with TRBD2. Germline V gives CDR1 MNHEY, CDR2 SVGAGI. The trim removed 4 bases at V and 3 bases at J, leaving 10 bases unmatched. The CDR3 runs 16 residues. The CDR3 loop is CASSSPVGGGTDTQYF. The CDR3 region has the DNA TGTGCCAGCAGTTCCCCGGTGGGGGGAGGGACAGATACGCAGTATTTT.

The chain carries TRBV6-1 and TRBJ1-2; perhaps TRBD1 as D (5 bases). Trimming removed 3 bases at V and 7 bases at J, with 9 bases between. The CDR3 contains 12 residues. Per the germline V gene, CDR1 is MNHNS and CDR2 is SASEGT. The CDR3 DNA is TGTGCCAGCAGTGACCAGGGTCGTGGCTACACCTTC. Its translation: CASSDQGRGYTF.

The chain couples TRBV5-4 to TRBJ1-2; 8 bases agree with TRBD1. With V trimmed by 4 bases and J by 1 base, 9 bases remained unmatched. This CDR3 has 16 residues. Germline CDR1 is SGHNT and CDR2 is YYREEE (reference sequence). CDR3 amino acids: CASSGDRMGFNYGYTF. In DNA, the CDR3 is TGTGCCAGCAGCGGGGACAGGATGGGCTTTAACTATGGCTACACCTTC. Full variable domain (remainder filled in from reference TRBV5-4 and TRBJ1-2): ETGVTQSPTHLIKTRGQQVTLRCSSQSGHNTVSWYQQALGQGPQFIFQYYREEENGRGNFPPRFSGLQFPNYSSELNVNALELDDSALYLCASSGDRMGFNYGYTFGSGTRLTVV.

The chain is built from TRBV6-5 and TRBJ2-5; maybe TRBD2 (5 bases). The CDR3 runs to 14 residues. The germline V gene has CDR1 MNHEY and CDR2 SVGAGI. Trimming stripped 7 bases from V and 5 bases from J, with 17 bases between. The CDR3 DNA sequence: TGTGCCAGCAAATATAGACGGGCGGGCGAGACCCAGTACTTC. It is translated as CASKYRRAGETQYF.

The chain couples TRBV13 to TRBJ2-3, with TRBD2 matching 9 bases. From germline, CDR1 is PRHDT and CDR2 FYEKMQ (reference sequence). There are 15 residues in the CDR3. The V and J ends lost 3 bases and 10 bases, in that order; junction bases with no gene match: 11. Written as DNA, the CDR3 is TGTGCCAGCAGCTTTTCAAGCGGGGGGCAAGGTGCGCAGTATTTT. It codes for CASSFSSGGQGAQYF.

The V and J genes are TRBV6-1 and TRBJ2-7, with D tentatively TRBD2 (6 bases). Germline CDR1 is MNHNS and CDR2 is SASEGT. The CDR3 loop spans 13 amino acids. Deletions cut 6 bases from V and 10 bases from J, with 19 bases between. The CDR3 loop reads CASRRSGGDPQYF. CDR3 DNA: TGTGCCAGCAGACGTTCTGGAGGGGACCCCCAGTACTTC.

The J gene is TRBJ2-1, the V gene TRBV6-6; no firm D call. CDR1 and CDR2 from the germline V gene are MNHNY and SVGAGI (reference sequence). V lost 2 bases and J lost 4, with 3 bases in between. The CDR3 totals 12 residues. The CDR3 reads CASSYQYNEQFF. CDR3 bases: TGTGCCAGCAGTTACCAGTACAATGAGCAGTTCTTC.

In nucleotides, the CDR3 is TGTGCCAGCTCACGGTATGGGACAGCGGACGCCTCCTATAATTCACCCCTCCACTTT. Amino acids: CASSRYGTADASYNSPLHF. This chain joins TRBV18 and TRBJ1-6; TRBD1 aligns across 7 bases. The CDR3 is 19 amino acids. Germline CDR1 and CDR2: KGHSH and LQKENI. V gave up 4 bases and J gave up 0 bases; unmatched junction bases: 12. The full variable domain, rest sourced from reference TRBV18 and TRBJ1-6, is NAGVMQNPRHLVRRRGQEARLRCSPMKGHSHVYWYRQLPEEGLKFMVYLQKENIIDESGMPKERFSAEFPKEGPSILRIQQVVRGDSAAYFCASSRYGTADASYNSPLHFGNGTRLTVT.

The chain combines TRBV4-3 with TRBJ2-2; 9 nucleotides line up with TRBD2. With V trimmed by 0 bases and J by 2 bases, 7 bases remained unmatched. There are 18 residues in the CDR3. Germline-derived CDR1 and CDR2 are LGHNA and YSLEER. The CDR3 DNA is TGCGCCAGCAGCCAAGATTACGGCGGGGGGGCCAACACCGGGGAGCTGTTTTTT. Encoded protein: CASSQDYGGGANTGELFF.

V and J are TRBV5-1 and TRBJ2-7, with 7 nucleotides matching TRBD1. CDR3 size: 14 residues. Germline V gives CDR1 SGHRS, CDR2 YFSETQ. Losses at the gene ends were 1 base for V and 7 bases for J; bases not matched to a gene: 8. The CDR3 bases are TGCGCCAGCAGCTTGAGACAGGGATCCTTTGAGCAGTACTTC. This translates into CASSLRQGSFEQYF.

This chain uses TRBV6-6 with TRBJ2-5; 10 bases are a match to TRBD1. The CDR3 is 13 residues long. Germline trimming cut 6 bases from V and 7 bases from J; bases unmatched to any gene: 5. Germline values: CDR1 MNHNY, CDR2 SVGAGI (reference sequence). The CDR3: CASRRQGAVTQYF. DNA of the CDR3: TGTGCCAGCAGACGACAGGGGGCCGTGACCCAGTACTTC.

The CDR3 spells CASRGTHSGLEQFF. The CDR3, as DNA: TGTGCCAGTAGAGGGACTCACAGCGGACTAGAGCAGTTCTTC. The chain recombines TRBV19 with TRBJ2-1; D possibly corresponds to TRBD2 (6 bases). This CDR3 is built from 14 residues. Deletions cut 6 bases from V and 10 bases from J, with 19 bases between. Germline assignment: CDR1 LNHDA and CDR2 SQIVND (reference sequence).

This clone was counted between two and nine times. V and J are TRBV5-1 and TRBJ2-1; D ambiguous. With 2 bases removed from V and 0 bases from J, the gap between germline ends came to 9 bases. Germline V gene sequence: CDR1 SGHRS, CDR2 YFSETQ. This CDR3 is built from 15 residues. The CDR3 coding sequence is TGCGCCAGCAGCTTTGAGATAAGCTCCTACAATGAGCAGTTCTTC. This gives the protein CASSFEISSYNEQFF.